Sequencing of this TCR beta chain was carried out in a study of T cell responses to AZD1222 COVID-19 vaccine. This clone showed up just a few times. Antigen unknown. Other nucleotide sequences from this sample produce the same CDR3. TCRdb's copy holds only in-frame clones and misses some; the assay was immunoSEQ multiplex PCR. The sample lists about 53,000 clones; approximately 84% were seen once. Germline lookup yields CDR1 SGHVS and CDR2 FQNEAQ. The CDR3 loop spans 13 amino acids. Trimming left V 5 bases short and J 2 bases short, with 9 bases between. General study points: CD4 TCRs associated with vaccination spanned spike, dominating at 160-218 and 743-854.

The J gene is TRBJ2-5, the V gene TRBV7-8, with D hard to call. The TCR comes from an adult in good health. The sample consisted of peripheral blood, taken on day 0 of AZD1222 vaccination. As DNA, the CDR3 is TGTGCCAGCAGCCCCGGGCTGCAAGAGACCCAGTACTTC. This encodes CASSPGLQETQYF.